These 30 T cell receptor beta chains were sequenced from one sample in a study of cytotoxic CD8 clonotypes in ibrutinib-treated CLL. Measured with immunoSEQ multiplex PCR; TCRdb has only the in-frame clones, and not every one. The table lists some 350,000 clones, 67% of them singletons. Sequences were derived from PBMCs, sampled after 36 months of ibrutinib treatment. The source of these receptors is a human donor with chronic lymphocytic leukemia.

The chain joins TRBV11-2 to TRBJ1-2; tentative D call: TRBD1 (5 bases). The germline V and J ends were trimmed by 0 bases and 7 bases, with 15 bases remaining between them. The length of the CDR3 is 15 residues. CDR1 is SGHAT and CDR2 is FQNNGV in the germline V gene. The chain's CDR3 is CASSLDQSGLGGYTF. The DNA for the CDR3 is TGTGCCAGCAGCTTAGATCAATCAGGGCTAGGTGGCTACACCTTC.

This clone occurred a few times. The CDR3 DNA reads as TGTGCCAGCAGTTTATTCTGGACAGGGGGCACGGGGGGCTACACCTTC. This translates into CASSLFWTGGTGGYTF. The chain carries TRBV28 and TRBJ1-2; 11 nucleotides match TRBD1. Germline assignment: CDR1 MDHEN and CDR2 SYDVKM. After removal of 1 base from V and 8 bases from J, the junction contained 9 bases not matched to a gene. The CDR3 covers 16 residues.

This clone was seen more than once but under ten times. The CDR3 region has the DNA TGTGCCAGCTCACAAAACTACGAGCAGTACTTC. It specifies CASSQNYEQYF. The J gene is TRBJ2-7, the V gene TRBV18, with D unresolved. V shed 4 bases and J shed 3 bases, with 4 bases lying between them. The length of the CDR3 is 11 residues. CDR1 KGHSH and CDR2 LQKENI come from the germline V gene.

This rearrangement joins TRBV7-6 to TRBJ2-3, with 8 positions matching TRBD1. CDR3 length: 16 residues. The J segment lost 4 bases and the V segment lost 1 base, leaving 7 bases of the junction unmatched. Germline V gene sequence: CDR1 SGHVS, CDR2 FNYEAQ. Written as DNA, the CDR3 is TGTGCCAGCAGCTTAGGCGGGCAGGGGGCGGCAGATACGCAGTATTTT. Translating gives CASSLGGQGAADTQYF.

This clone was recorded only once. CDR3 loop: CASSLGQGQTEAFF. The CDR3 DNA reads TGTGCCAGCAGCTTAGGACAGGGGCAAACTGAAGCTTTCTTT. The genes are TRBV7-8 and TRBJ1-1; TRBD1 aligns across 8 bases. V was pared by 1 base and J by 5 bases, with 3 bases of the junction left unmatched. CDR1 SGHVS and CDR2 FQNEAQ come from the germline V gene. The CDR3 spans 14 residues. Combining the CDR3 with reference TRBV7-8 and TRBJ1-1 gives the whole variable domain GAGVSQSPRYKVAKRGQDVALRCDPISGHVSLFWYQQALGQGPEFLTYFQNEAQLDKSGLPSDRFFAERPEGSVSTLKIQRTQQEDSAVYLCASSLGQGQTEAFFGQGTRLTVV.

V usage is TRBV9 and J usage is TRBJ2-1, with D perhaps matching TRBD1 (6 bases). The germline gives CDR1 SGDLS, CDR2 YYNGEE. Trimming shortened V by 4 bases and J by 0 bases, and 14 bases separated the two germline ends. This CDR3 spans 16 amino acids. For the CDR3, the DNA is TGTGCCAGCAGCCCCAGCCCAGGGGCCTCCTACAATGAGCAGTTCTTC. It is translated as CASSPSPGASYNEQFF.

V usage is TRBV19 and J usage is TRBJ2-1; D unresolved. Trimming took off 1 base at V and 8 bases at J, with 15 bases between the two ends. Germline CDR1 and CDR2: LNHDA and SQIVND (reference sequence). The CDR3 loop spans 15 amino acids. In nucleotides, the CDR3 is TGTGCCAGTAGTATAGTAGGACCAGACGCCGATGAGCAGTTCTTC. It is translated as CASSIVGPDADEQFF.

The J gene is TRBJ2-1, the V gene TRBV7-3, with 8 bases lining up with TRBD2. Germline V gene data show CDR1 as SGHTA and CDR2 as FQGTGA. This CDR3 is built from 16 residues. Trimming at V came to 5 bases and at J to 5 bases, leaving 11 bases not matched to a gene. The CDR3 protein is CASSLRGGRFNNEQFF. CDR3 coding DNA: TGTGCCAGCAGCCTCCGCGGGGGGAGGTTCAACAATGAGCAGTTCTTC.

The chain combines TRBV6-1 with TRBJ1-5; D gene uncertain. The ends were cut back, 2 bases at V and 0 bases at J, with 17 bases in the middle. Germline-derived CDR1 and CDR2 are MNHNS and SASEGT. The CDR3 length is 18 residues. The DNA of the CDR3 is TGTGCCAGCAGTGAAATCGGTGTGGGCAGATCTAGCAATCAGCCCCAGCATTTT. This translates into CASSEIGVGRSSNQPQHF.

Only a few counts were recorded for this clone. CDR3 loop: CASSRDSLEQYF. As DNA, the CDR3 is TGCGCCAGCAGCCGGGACTCCCTCGAGCAGTACTTC. The V gene is TRBV5-1, the J gene TRBJ2-7; D perhaps matches TRBD2 (6 bases). Germline V gives CDR1 SGHRS, CDR2 YFSETQ. The CDR3 extends over 12 amino acids. The germline V and J ends were trimmed by 4 bases and 6 bases, with 11 bases remaining between them.

The rearrangement uses TRBV5-1 and TRBJ2-7; TRBD1 matches 7 bases. The V segment lost 4 bases and the J segment 0 bases; nucleotides outside the gene matches: 10. The CDR3 extends over 16 amino acids. CDR1 is SGHRS, CDR2 YFSETQ, per germline. As DNA, the CDR3 is TGCGCCAGCAGCCCGTATAGACAGGGTGGCTCCTACGAGCAGTACTTC. This encodes CASSPYRQGGSYEQYF. Complete variable domain (other parts from reference TRBV5-1 and TRBJ2-7): KAGVTQTPRYLIKTRGQQVTLSCSPISGHRSVSWYQQTPGQGLQFLFEYFSETQRNKGNFPGRFSGRQFSNSRSEMNVSTLELGDSALYLCASSPYRQGGSYEQYFGPGTRLTVT.

This chain connects TRBV12-5 to TRBJ1-2; 8 bases align to TRBD1. CDR1 and CDR2 from the germline V gene are LGHNT and FRNRAP. The CDR3 consists of 15 residues. Unmatched junction bases numbered 10, after V lost 6 bases and J lost 4 bases. The CDR3 DNA reads as TGTGCTAGTGGCAGATCCGGGGACAGGATCTATGGCTACACCTTC. Protein: CASGRSGDRIYGYTF.

This chain joins TRBV14 and TRBJ2-2; tentatively, D is TRBD1 (6 bases). The length of the CDR3 is 17 residues. Germline V CDR1 and CDR2: SGHDN, FVKESK. Trimming stripped 5 bases from V and 0 bases from J, with 16 bases between. The CDR3 DNA reads as TGTGCCAGCAGCTCGTGGACAGTCATGTCGAACACCGGGGAGCTGTTTTTT. Translating it yields CASSSWTVMSNTGELFF.

V and J are TRBV5-6 and TRBJ2-5, with 9 bases matching TRBD1. V gave up 4 bases and J gave up 2 bases; unmatched junction bases: 9. There are 16 residues in the CDR3. Per the germline V gene, CDR1 is SGHDT and CDR2 is YYEEEE. CDR3 DNA: TGTGCCAGCAGCCCCGACAGGGGGAATCGACAAGAGACCCAGTACTTC. Encoded protein: CASSPDRGNRQETQYF.

The rearrangement uses TRBV4-1 and TRBJ2-1, with 11 bases matching TRBD2. The CDR3 sequence is 16 residues long. V was clipped by 0 bases and J by 9 bases; unmatched bases: 7. From germline, CDR1 is MGHRA and CDR2 YSYEKL. The CDR3 region has the DNA TGCGCCAGCAGCCAAGATAGGACTAGCGGGCTTGCTGAGCAGTTCTTC. It is translated as CASSQDRTSGLAEQFF.

This clone was seen only once. The V and J genes are TRBV19 and TRBJ1-4; D ambiguous. The V gene's germline CDR1 is LNHDA and CDR2 SQIVND (reference sequence). The CDR3 loop spans 19 amino acids. The V end lost 5 bases, the J end lost 0 bases, and 22 bases lay between the germline ends. The CDR3 loop reads CASSLGPDRGYATNEKLFF. CDR3 coding DNA: TGTGCCAGTAGTCTCGGACCAGACCGTGGATATGCAACTAATGAAAAACTGTTTTTT.

This rearrangement joins TRBV18 to TRBJ2-4; 7 bases map to TRBD1. The CDR3 loop spans 17 amino acids. Per the germline V gene, CDR1 is KGHSH and CDR2 is LQKENI. Germline trimming cut 1 base from V and 1 base from J; bases unmatched to any gene: 7. The CDR3 DNA is TGTGCCAGCTCACCACTGAGTAGGGGGCCCGCCAAAAACATTCAGTACTTC. Translated, it gives CASSPLSRGPAKNIQYF.

The chain links TRBV19 to TRBJ2-3; 8 bases fit TRBD1. Germline CDR1 reads LNHDA; CDR2 reads SQIVND (reference sequence). CDR3 length equals 11 residues. With V trimmed by 6 bases and J by 8 bases, 1 base remained unmatched. The CDR3 reads CASRTGGTQYF. The CDR3 DNA follows: TGTGCCAGTAGAACAGGGGGTACGCAGTATTTT.

This sequence joins TRBV6-6 and TRBJ2-4; D is unresolved. Trimming cost V 6 bases and J 0 bases, with 6 bases left between them. CDR3 length equals 13 residues. Germline V gene data show CDR1 as MNHNY and CDR2 as SVGAGI (reference sequence). The CDR3 region has the DNA TGTGCCAGCAGACAGTTAGCCAAAAACATTCAGTACTTC. It is translated as CASRQLAKNIQYF.

The chain carries TRBV9 and TRBJ1-1; D perhaps matches TRBD1 (6 bases). V dropped 0 bases and J dropped 3 bases, with 12 bases sitting between them. Germline values: CDR1 SGDLS, CDR2 YYNGEE. This CDR3 spans 15 amino acids. CDR3 sequence reads: CASSVVGGMDTEAFF. In DNA form, the CDR3 reads TGTGCCAGCAGCGTAGTTGGGGGCATGGACACTGAAGCTTTCTTT. Combining the CDR3 with reference TRBV9 and TRBJ1-1 gives the whole variable domain DSGVTQTPKHLITATGQRVTLRCSPRSGDLSVYWYQQSLDQGLQFLIQYYNGEERAKGNILERFSAQQFPDLHSELNLSSLELGDSALYFCASSVVGGMDTEAFFGQGTRLTVV.

The chain combines TRBV11-2 with TRBJ2-7; D uncertain. CDR3 size: 13 residues. The V gene's germline CDR1 is SGHAT and CDR2 FQNNGV. Trimming left V 2 bases short and J 1 base short, with 6 bases between. The CDR3 spells CASSLKASYEQYF. As DNA, the CDR3 is TGTGCCAGCAGCTTAAAGGCTTCCTACGAGCAGTACTTC.

The chain couples TRBV10-3 to TRBJ2-2, with 9 bases identical to TRBD1. Germline assignment: CDR1 ENHRY and CDR2 SYGVKD. The J segment lost 4 bases and the V segment lost 4 bases, leaving 4 bases of the junction unmatched. CDR3 length: 15 residues. This CDR3 reads CAISAGTGFTGELFF. The CDR3 DNA sequence: TGTGCCATCAGTGCCGGGACAGGGTTCACCGGGGAGCTGTTTTTT.

DNA of the CDR3: TGTGCCAGCAGTTTATTTGGTAGCGGGAGCATGGTTGAGCAGTTCTTC. Translation gives CASSLFGSGSMVEQFF. This chain uses TRBV28 with TRBJ2-1; TRBD2 matches 9 bases. The CDR3 has 16 amino acids. CDR1 is MDHEN and CDR2 is SYDVKM in the germline V gene. Germline trimming cut 1 base from V and 9 bases from J; bases unmatched to any gene: 10.

V gene TRBV5-1 combines with J gene TRBJ2-7, with TRBD1 matching over 10 bases. This CDR3 comprises 15 residues. The J segment lost 6 bases and the V segment lost 0 bases, leaving 6 bases of the junction unmatched. Looked up from germline, CDR1 is SGHRS and CDR2 is YFSETQ. DNA for the CDR3: TGCGCCAGCAGCTTGGCCGGGACAGGGGAACGCGAGCAGTACTTC. Encoded protein: CASSLAGTGEREQYF.

The chain couples TRBV5-6 to TRBJ1-2, with no clear D. This CDR3 contains 13 residues. CDR1 and CDR2 from the germline V gene are SGHDT and YYEEEE. Trimming stripped 4 bases from V and 3 bases from J, with 10 bases between. The CDR3 spells CASSHRRDYGYTF. CDR3 bases: TGTGCCAGCAGCCACCGTAGGGACTATGGCTACACCTTC.

The gene calls are TRBV6-7 and TRBJ2-7, with a weak D call TRBD1 (6 bases). TRBV6-7 is identified as an open reading frame with a role that is uncertain. The length of the CDR3 is 15 residues. The V end lost 9 bases, the J end lost 3 bases, and 21 bases lay between the germline ends. CDR3 loop: CASRDTGLGIYEQYF. The CDR3 DNA is TGTGCCAGTAGAGATACAGGGCTAGGGATCTACGAGCAGTACTTC.

The chain has TRBV29-1 and TRBJ2-7; D might be TRBD2 (5 bases). Trimming removed 6 bases from V and 0 bases from J, with 9 bases in between. The CDR3 is 12 residues long. In germline, CDR1 is SQVTM, CDR2 ANQGSEA. CDR3 loop: CSVTTTSYEQYF. CDR3 DNA sequence: TGCAGCGTAACGACTACCTCCTACGAGCAGTACTTC.

The rearrangement links TRBV5-1 to TRBJ2-6; the D is unclear. From germline, CDR1 is SGHRS and CDR2 YFSETQ. With 1 base removed from V and 2 bases from J, the gap between germline ends came to 4 bases. The CDR3 extends over 14 amino acids. This chain's CDR3 is CASSLTAGANVLTF. For the CDR3, the DNA is TGCGCCAGCAGCTTGACAGCTGGGGCCAACGTCCTGACTTTC.

V gene TRBV9 combines with J gene TRBJ2-7, with TRBD1 matching over 7 bases. Germline CDR1 is SGDLS and CDR2 is YYNGEE. J gave up 2 bases and V 5 bases, and 7 bases lay outside the gene matches. The CDR3 length is 14 residues. CDR3 loop: CASSRDRVPYEQYF. CDR3 nucleotides: TGTGCCAGCAGTCGAGACAGGGTCCCCTACGAGCAGTACTTC.

This clone was seen only a few times. The rearrangement links TRBV27 to TRBJ1-1; 8 bases are a match to TRBD1. Germline lookup yields CDR1 MNHEY and CDR2 SMNVEV (reference sequence). This CDR3 is 17 amino acids long. Trimming at V came to 3 bases and at J to 3 bases, leaving 12 bases not matched to a gene. The CDR3 spells CASSFYNAPGQDTEAFF. As DNA, the CDR3 is TGTGCCAGCAGTTTCTACAATGCCCCGGGACAGGACACTGAAGCTTTCTTT.